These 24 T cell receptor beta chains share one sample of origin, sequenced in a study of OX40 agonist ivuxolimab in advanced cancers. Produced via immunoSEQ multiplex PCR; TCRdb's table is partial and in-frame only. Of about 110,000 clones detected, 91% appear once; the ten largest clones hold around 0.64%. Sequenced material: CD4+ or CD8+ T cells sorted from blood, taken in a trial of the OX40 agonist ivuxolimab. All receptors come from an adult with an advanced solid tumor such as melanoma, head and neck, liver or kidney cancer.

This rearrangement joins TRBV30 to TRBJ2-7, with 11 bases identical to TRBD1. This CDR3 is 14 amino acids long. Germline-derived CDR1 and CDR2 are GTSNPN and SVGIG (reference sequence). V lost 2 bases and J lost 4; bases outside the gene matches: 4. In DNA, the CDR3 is TGTGCCTGGAGTCCGGGACAGGGGGTGTACGAGCAGTACTTC. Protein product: CAWSPGQGVYEQYF.

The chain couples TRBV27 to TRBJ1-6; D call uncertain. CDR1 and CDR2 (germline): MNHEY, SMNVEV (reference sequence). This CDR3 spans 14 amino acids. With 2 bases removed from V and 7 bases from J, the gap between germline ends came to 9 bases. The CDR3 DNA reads TGTGCCAGCAGTTTAGGGCAGAGCAATTCACCCCTCCACTTT. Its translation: CASSLGQSNSPLHF.

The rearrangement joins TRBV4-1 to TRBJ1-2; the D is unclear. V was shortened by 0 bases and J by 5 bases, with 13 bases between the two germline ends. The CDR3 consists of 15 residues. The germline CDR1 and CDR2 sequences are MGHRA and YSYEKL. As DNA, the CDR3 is TGCGCCAGCAGCCAAGATAGGGCAGTTGGATATGGCTACACCTTC. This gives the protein CASSQDRAVGYGYTF.

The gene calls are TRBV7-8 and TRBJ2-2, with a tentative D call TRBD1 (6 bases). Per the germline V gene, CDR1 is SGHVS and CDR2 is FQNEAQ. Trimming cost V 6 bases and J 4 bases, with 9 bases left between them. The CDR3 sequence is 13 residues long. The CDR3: CASRSGVTGELFF. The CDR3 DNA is TGTGCCAGCAGGTCAGGGGTCACCGGGGAGCTGTTTTTT.

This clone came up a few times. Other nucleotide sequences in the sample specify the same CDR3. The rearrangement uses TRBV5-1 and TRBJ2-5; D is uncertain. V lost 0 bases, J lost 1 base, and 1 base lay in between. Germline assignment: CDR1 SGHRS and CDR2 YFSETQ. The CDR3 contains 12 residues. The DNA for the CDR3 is TGCGCCAGCAGCTTGGGCCAAGAGACCCAGTACTTC. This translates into CASSLGQETQYF.

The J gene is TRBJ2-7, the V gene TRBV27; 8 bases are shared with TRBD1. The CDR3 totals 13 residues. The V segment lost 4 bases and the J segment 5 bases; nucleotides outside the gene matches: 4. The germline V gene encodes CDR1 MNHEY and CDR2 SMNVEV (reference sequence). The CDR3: CASSSDRVHEQYF. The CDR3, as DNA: TGTGCCAGCAGTTCGGACAGGGTCCACGAGCAGTACTTC.

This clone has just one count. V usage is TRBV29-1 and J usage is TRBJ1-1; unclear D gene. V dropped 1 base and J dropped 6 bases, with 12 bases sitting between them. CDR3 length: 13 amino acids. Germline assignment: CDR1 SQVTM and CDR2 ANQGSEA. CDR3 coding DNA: TGCAGCGTTGAAGTCGTGTCATCTCCTGAAGCTTTCTTT. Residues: CSVEVVSSPEAFF. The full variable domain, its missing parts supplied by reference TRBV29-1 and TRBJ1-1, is SAVISQKPSRDICQRGTSLTIQCQVDSQVTMMFWYRQQPGQSLTLIATANQGSEATYESGFVIDKFPISRPNLTFSTLTVSNMSPEDSSIYLCSVEVVSSPEAFFGQGTRLTVV.

CDR3 sequence: CATSMAGENIQYF. In DNA form, the CDR3 reads TGTGCCACCAGCATGGCAGGGGAAAACATTCAGTACTTC. V gene TRBV15 combines with J gene TRBJ2-4; tentatively, D is TRBD1 (6 bases). Germline loops: CDR1 LNHNV, CDR2 YYDKDF (reference sequence). V shed 4 bases and J shed 5 bases, with 9 bases lying between them. The CDR3 contains 13 residues.

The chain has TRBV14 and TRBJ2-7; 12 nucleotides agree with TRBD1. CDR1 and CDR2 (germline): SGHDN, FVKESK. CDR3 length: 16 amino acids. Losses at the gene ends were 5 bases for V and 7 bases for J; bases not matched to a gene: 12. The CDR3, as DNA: TGTGCCAGCAGCTGGGGACCGGGACAGGGGGCGAAAGAGCAGTACTTC. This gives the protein CASSWGPGQGAKEQYF.

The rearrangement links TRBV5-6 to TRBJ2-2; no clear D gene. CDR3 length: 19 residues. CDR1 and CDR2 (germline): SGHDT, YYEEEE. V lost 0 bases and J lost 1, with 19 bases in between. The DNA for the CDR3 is TGTGCCAGCAGCTTGGATGTCCGGTCCAGGCGTAGGAACACCGGGGAGCTGTTTTTT. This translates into CASSLDVRSRRRNTGELFF.

The CDR3 spells CASMLRAGAANEQFF. CDR3 DNA sequence: TGTGCCAGTATGTTGAGGGCGGGAGCGGCCAATGAGCAGTTCTTC. The J gene is TRBJ2-1, the V gene TRBV19; 7 positions agree with TRBD2. CDR1 LNHDA and CDR2 SQIVND come from the germline V gene (reference sequence). V shed 7 bases, J shed 6 bases, and the junction held 12 bases outside the gene matches. The CDR3 sequence is 15 residues long.

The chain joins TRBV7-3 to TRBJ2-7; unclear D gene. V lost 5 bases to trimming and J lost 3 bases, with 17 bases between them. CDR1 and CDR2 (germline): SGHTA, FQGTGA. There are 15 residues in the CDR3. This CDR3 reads CASSKSGPGGYEQYF. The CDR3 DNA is TGTGCCAGCAGCAAGTCCGGGCCGGGTGGCTACGAGCAGTACTTC.

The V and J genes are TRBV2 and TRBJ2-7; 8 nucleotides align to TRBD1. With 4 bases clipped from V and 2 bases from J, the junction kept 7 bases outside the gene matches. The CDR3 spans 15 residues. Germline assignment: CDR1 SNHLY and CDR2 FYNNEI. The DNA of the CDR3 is TGTGCCAGCAGTGGCCAGGGGGCGCGGGCCTACGAGCAGTACTTC. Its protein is CASSGQGARAYEQYF.

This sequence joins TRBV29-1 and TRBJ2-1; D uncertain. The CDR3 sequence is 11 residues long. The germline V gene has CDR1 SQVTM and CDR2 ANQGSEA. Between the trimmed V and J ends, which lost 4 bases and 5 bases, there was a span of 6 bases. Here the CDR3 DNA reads TGCAGCGTTGCCAGGCACAATGAGCAGTTCTTC. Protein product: CSVARHNEQFF.

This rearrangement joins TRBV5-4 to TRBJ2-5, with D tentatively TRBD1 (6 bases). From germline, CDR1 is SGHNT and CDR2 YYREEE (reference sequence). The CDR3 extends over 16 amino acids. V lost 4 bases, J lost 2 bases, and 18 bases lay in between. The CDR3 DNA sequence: TGTGCCAGCAGCCGGGACACAGGGTATGGACAAGAGACCCAGTACTTC. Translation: CASSRDTGYGQETQYF. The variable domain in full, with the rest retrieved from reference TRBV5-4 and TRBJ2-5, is ETGVTQSPTHLIKTRGQQVTLRCSSQSGHNTVSWYQQALGQGPQFIFQYYREEENGRGNFPPRFSGLQFPNYSSELNVNALELDDSALYLCASSRDTGYGQETQYFGPGTRLLVL.

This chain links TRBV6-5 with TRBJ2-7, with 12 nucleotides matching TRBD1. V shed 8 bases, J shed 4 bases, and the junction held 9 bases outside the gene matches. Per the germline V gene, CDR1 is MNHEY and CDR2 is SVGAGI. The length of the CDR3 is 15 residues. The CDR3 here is CASGDPGQGAYEQYF. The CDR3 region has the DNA TGTGCCAGCGGAGACCCGGGACAGGGGGCATACGAGCAGTACTTC.

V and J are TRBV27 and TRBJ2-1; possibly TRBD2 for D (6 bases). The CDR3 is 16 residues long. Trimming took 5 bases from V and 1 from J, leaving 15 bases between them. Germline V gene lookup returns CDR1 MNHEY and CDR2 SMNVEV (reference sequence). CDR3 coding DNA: TGTGCCAGCAGTATGGGGGAAGGGAGGTCCTACAATGAGCAGTTCTTC. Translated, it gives CASSMGEGRSYNEQFF.

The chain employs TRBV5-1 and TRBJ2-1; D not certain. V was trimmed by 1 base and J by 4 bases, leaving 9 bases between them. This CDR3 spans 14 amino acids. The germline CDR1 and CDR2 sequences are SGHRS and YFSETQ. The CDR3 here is CASSLTPRYNEQFF. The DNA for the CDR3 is TGCGCCAGCAGCTTGACCCCGCGGTACAATGAGCAGTTCTTC.

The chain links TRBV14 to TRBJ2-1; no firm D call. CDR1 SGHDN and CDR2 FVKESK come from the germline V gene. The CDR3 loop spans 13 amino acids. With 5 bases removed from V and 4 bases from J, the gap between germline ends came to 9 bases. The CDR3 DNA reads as TGTGCCAGCAGCAAAGGGAATTACAATGAGCAGTTCTTC. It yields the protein CASSKGNYNEQFF.

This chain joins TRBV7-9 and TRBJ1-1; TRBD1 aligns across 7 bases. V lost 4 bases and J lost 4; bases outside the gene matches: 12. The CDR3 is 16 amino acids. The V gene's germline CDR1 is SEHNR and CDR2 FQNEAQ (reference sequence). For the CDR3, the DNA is TGTGCCAGCAGCTCCACCACAGGGGCATTCGGCACTGAAGCTTTCTTT. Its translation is CASSSTTGAFGTEAFF.

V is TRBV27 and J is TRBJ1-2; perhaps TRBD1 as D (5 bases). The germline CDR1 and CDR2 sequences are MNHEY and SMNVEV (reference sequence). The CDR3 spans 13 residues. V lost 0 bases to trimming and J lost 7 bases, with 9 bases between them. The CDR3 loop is CASSLSLGTGYTF. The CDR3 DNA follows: TGTGCCAGCAGTTTATCGTTAGGGACTGGCTACACCTTC.

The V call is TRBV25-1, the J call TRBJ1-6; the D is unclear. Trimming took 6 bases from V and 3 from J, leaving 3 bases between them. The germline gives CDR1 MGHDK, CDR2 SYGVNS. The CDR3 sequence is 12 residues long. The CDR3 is CASSLYNSPLHF. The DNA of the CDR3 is TGTGCCAGCAGCCTCTATAATTCACCCCTCCACTTT.

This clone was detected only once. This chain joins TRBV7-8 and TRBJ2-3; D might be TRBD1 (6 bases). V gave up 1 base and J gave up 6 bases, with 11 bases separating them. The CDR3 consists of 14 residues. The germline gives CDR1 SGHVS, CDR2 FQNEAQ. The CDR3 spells CASSLVGASDTQYF. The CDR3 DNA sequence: TGTGCCAGCAGCTTAGTGGGGGCTTCGGATACGCAGTATTTT.

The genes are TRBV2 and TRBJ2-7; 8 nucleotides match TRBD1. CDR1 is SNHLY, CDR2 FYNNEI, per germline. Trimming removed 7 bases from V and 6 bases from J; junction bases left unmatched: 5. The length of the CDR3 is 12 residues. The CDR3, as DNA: TGTGCCAGCACTCAGGACAGGGCCGAGCAGTACTTC. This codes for CASTQDRAEQYF.